These 9 T cell receptor beta chains came from one sample sequenced in a study of CD8 T cells in ankylosing spondylitis. TCRdb reprocessed the 5' RACE reads via MiXCR and lists one record per CDR3 protein. The table has 750,000 to 850,000 distinct CDR3 sequences, 12% seen once. Antigens for these TCRs are unknown. Overall study results and limits: A TCR beta motif of roughly eight highly homologous variants appeared characteristic of ankylosing spondylitis blood.

The sample taken for sequencing was blood, either unsorted or a sorted T cell fraction (not recorded which). Receptor source: a male donor with ankylosing spondylitis.

This clonotype was seen many times. V is TRBV20-1 and J is TRBJ1-5; D is unclear. Deletions cut 0 bases from V and 9 bases from J, with 15 bases between. This CDR3 contains 14 residues. The germline gives CDR1 DFQATT, CDR2 SNEGSKA (reference sequence). DNA of the CDR3: TGCAGTGCTAGAGATAGGGCAGCTCTAGGGCCCCAGCATTTT. It encodes CSARDRAALGPQHF.

This chain links TRBV5-1 with TRBJ2-3, with unresolved D. CDR3 length: 15 amino acids. Germline CDR1 SGHRS, CDR2 YFSETQ. V dropped 1 base and J dropped 0 bases, with 9 bases sitting between them. DNA of the CDR3: TGCGCCAGCAGCTTGATCAGCCAGAGCACAGATACGCAGTATTTT. Residues: CASSLISQSTDTQYF.

The chain couples TRBV29-1 to TRBJ2-7, with 10 bases that match TRBD2. Per germline, CDR1 SQVTM and CDR2 ANQGSEA. Losses at the gene ends were 4 bases for V and 2 bases for J; bases not matched to a gene: 8. The CDR3 covers 15 residues. CDR3 residues: CSVGGLAETPYEQYF. CDR3 bases: TGCAGCGTTGGAGGACTAGCGGAGACCCCCTACGAGCAGTACTTC.

In its sample, this clonotype was seen many times. This chain connects TRBV7-2 to TRBJ1-2; D unresolved. Germline CDR1 SGHTA, CDR2 FQGNSA. This CDR3 comprises 14 residues. Trimming removed 4 bases from V and 0 bases from J, with 9 bases in between. The CDR3 sequence is CASSSLTTNYGYTF. Written as DNA, the CDR3 is TGTGCCAGCAGCTCCTTGACGACTAACTATGGCTACACCTTC.

This clonotype was recorded at least ten times. V is TRBV7-2 and J is TRBJ1-1; D is possibly TRBD1 (5 bases). CDR3 length: 15 amino acids. In germline, CDR1 is SGHTA, CDR2 FQGNSA. Deletions cut 0 bases from V and 0 bases from J, with 8 bases between. The DNA for the CDR3 is TGTGCCAGCAGCTTAGCTGGACACTTGAACACTGAAGCTTTCTTT. This translates into CASSLAGHLNTEAFF.

This clonotype was counted between two and nine times. This rearrangement joins TRBV20-1 to TRBJ2-5; weak D call: TRBD1 (6 bases). The CDR3 is made up of 16 amino acids. CDR1 and CDR2 from the germline V gene are DFQATT and SNEGSKA (reference sequence). The V end was cut by 3 bases, the J end by 5 bases, with 22 bases between. The CDR3 loop is CSARGAGLAVWETQYF. The CDR3, as DNA: TGCAGTGCTAGGGGGGCAGGGCTAGCCGTGTGGGAGACCCAGTACTTC.

The sample holds a few counts of this clonotype. The chain has TRBV4-1 and TRBJ2-5; TRBD2 agrees at 7 bases. CDR3 length: 17 residues. Per the germline V gene, CDR1 is MGHRA and CDR2 is YSYEKL. The V segment lost 0 bases and the J segment 2 bases; nucleotides outside the gene matches: 9. CDR3 loop: CASSQEDLVGGQETQYF. CDR3 coding DNA: TGCGCCAGCAGCCAAGAGGACTTGGTCGGGGGGCAAGAGACCCAGTACTTC.

This chain uses TRBV5-1 with TRBJ2-1; the match to TRBD2 covers 8 bases. CDR1 SGHRS and CDR2 YFSETQ come from the germline V gene. This CDR3 comprises 15 residues. J gave up 4 bases and V 6 bases, and 9 bases lay outside the gene matches. The DNA of the CDR3 is TGCGCCAGCACGAACGTACTAGCGGATTACAATGAGCAGTTCTTC. Translation: CASTNVLADYNEQFF.

This clonotype appeared a few times. This chain uses TRBV5-8 with TRBJ1-4; D not certain. The CDR3 totals 15 residues. The germline CDR1 and CDR2 sequences are SGHTS and YDEGEE. Trimming removed 0 bases from V and 7 bases from J, with 13 bases in between. Here the CDR3 reads CASSLGLQLGEKLFF. The CDR3 region has the DNA TGTGCCAGCAGCTTGGGACTCCAGCTCGGTGAAAAACTGTTTTTT.